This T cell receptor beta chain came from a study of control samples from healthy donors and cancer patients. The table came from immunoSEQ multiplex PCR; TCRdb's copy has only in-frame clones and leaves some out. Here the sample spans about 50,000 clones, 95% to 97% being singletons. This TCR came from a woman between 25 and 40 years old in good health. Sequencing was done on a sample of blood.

CDR3 protein: CASSEASRAWGFF. The CDR3 bases are TGTGCCAGCAGTGAAGCGAGTCGGGCTTGGGGTTTCTTT. The chain employs TRBV2 and TRBJ1-1; D gene ambiguous. Germline V gene data show CDR1 as SNHLY and CDR2 as FYNNEI. The CDR3 covers 13 residues. V was shortened by 0 bases and J by 13 bases, with 15 bases between the two germline ends.